The TCR beta chain under discussion was sequenced for a study of blood T cells in healthy people across ages. A second PCR, run for roughly 7 to 11 cycles, used a sample-barcoded 5' primer plus a J-beta primer mix. The yield of each sample was at least 2.5 million CDR3-containing paired-end reads. Each CDR3 protein is one row after TCRdb ran MiXCR on the 5' RACE reads. The sample yields fewer than 2 million distinct CDR3 sequences, 30% to 40% seen once. Healthy Caucasian individuals from Russia aged about 6 to 90 served as donors. Collection of roughly 9.6 milliliters of peripheral blood was performed for each donor. This CDR3 region has 15 residues. The germline gives CDR1 SGHVS, CDR2 FQNEAQ. V was shortened by 4 bases and J by 0 bases, with 10 bases between the two germline ends. The table lists this clonotype with a few counts.

The chain uses TRBV7-8 and TRBJ1-5; no firm D call. Material for sequencing was blood. The origin of this receptor is a human donor in good health. CDR3 sequence: CASSSYFDSNQPQHF. The CDR3 nucleotides read TGTGCCAGCAGCTCGTATTTCGATAGCAATCAGCCCCAGCATTTT.